A selection of T cell receptor beta chains follows, all from one sample in a study of blood T cells in healthy people across ages. TCRdb reprocessed the 5' RACE reads via MiXCR and lists one record per CDR3 protein. The data show approximately 780,000 distinct CDR3 sequences, under 30% seen once. These records were also assigned to another study, of T cells of mothers and their children.

Sequencing was carried out using blood. These receptors all come from a boy younger than 18 in good health. Each CDR3 is given with its conserved first and last residue. The D gene is left open where the match is weak. Clone size is stated in some rows and not others, as once, few, many or a class when expanded.

D: .; size: few; V: TRBV5-1; J: TRBJ2-5; DNA: TGCGCCAGCAGCTTATCGGGGGCCTCAGGAGAGACCCAGTACTTC; CDR3: CASSLSGASGETQYF
D: TRBD1; size: few; V: TRBV5-6; J: TRBJ2-3; DNA: TGTGCCAGCAGCCCAAACAGGGGGTCTCCAGATACGCAGTATTTT; CDR3: CASSPNRGSPDTQYF
D: .; size: few; V: TRBV7-9; J: TRBJ2-7; DNA: TGTGCCAGCAGCTTAAGAACTAGCAGCTACGAGCAGTACTTC; CDR3: CASSLRTSSYEQYF
D: .; size: .; V: TRBV20-1; J: TRBJ2-2; DNA: TGCAGTGCTAGCGCGCGGCCAAAGGCCGGGGAGCTGTTTTTT; CDR3: CSASARPKAGELFF
D: .; size: few; V: TRBV7-9; J: TRBJ1-1; DNA: TGTGCCAGCAGCCTCCGAACTTTCCCTGAAGCTTTCTTT; CDR3: CASSLRTFPEAFF
D: .; size: .; V: TRBV12-3/TRBV12-4; J: TRBJ2-5; DNA: TGTGCCAGCAGTTCCCGTATGGGGGCGTCGGAGACCCAGTACTTC; CDR3: CASSSRMGASETQYF
D: .; size: .; V: TRBV5-1; J: TRBJ2-7; DNA: TGCGCCAGCAGCGCCACCATTTCAGCCTACGAGCAGTACTTC; CDR3: CASSATISAYEQYF
D: TRBD1; size: .; V: TRBV20-1; J: TRBJ2-5; DNA: TGCAGTGCTAGGGGGACAGGGAAAGAGACCCAGTACTTC; CDR3: CSARGTGKETQYF
D: TRBD2; size: .; V: TRBV6-5; J: TRBJ2-5; DNA: TGTGCCAGCTCCGGGGGGGCGCTGGTGGATCAGCAGTACTTC; CDR3: CASSGGALVDQQYF
D: .; size: few; V: TRBV5-1; J: TRBJ2-3; DNA: TGCGCCAGCAGCTTGGAGCGCGCGAGAGATACGCAGTATTTT; CDR3: CASSLERARDTQYF
D: TRBD2; size: few; V: TRBV12-3/TRBV12-4; J: TRBJ2-5; DNA: TGTGCCAGCAGGCCCGGGGGGGGCAGGGAGACCCAGTACTTC; CDR3: CASRPGGGRETQYF
D: TRBD1; size: .; V: TRBV24-1; J: TRBJ1-2; DNA: TGTGCCGCCAGTGATTCGGGACAGGGGGCGGGCTACACCTTC; CDR3: CAASDSGQGAGYTF
D: .; size: few; V: TRBV11-2; J: TRBJ2-5; DNA: TGTGCCAGCAGCTTAGACGGGAGACAGGGAGTCCGAGAGACCCAGTACTTC; CDR3: CASSLDGRQGVRETQYF
D: .; size: few; V: TRBV27; J: TRBJ1-4; DNA: TGTGCCAGCAGTTTGGGTGCGTCCTATGGGAAACTGTTTTTT; CDR3: CASSLGASYGKLFF
D: TRBD2; size: .; V: TRBV30; J: TRBJ2-3; DNA: TGTGCCTGGAGTGCATCGGGACTAGCAACAGATACGCAGTATTTT; CDR3: CAWSASGLATDTQYF
D: TRBD2; size: .; V: TRBV4-2; J: TRBJ2-7; DNA: TGTGCCAGCAGCCGTCTAGCGGGGCCCCCTTCCTACGAGCAGTACTTC; CDR3: CASSRLAGPPSYEQYF
D: .; size: .; V: TRBV28; J: TRBJ2-3; DNA: TGTGCCAGCAGCCCTTACCTGACTAGAAGGGGGAGCAGCACAGGTACGCAGTATTTT; CDR3: CASSPYLTRRGSSTGTQYF
D: .; size: .; V: TRBV7-7; J: TRBJ2-1; DNA: TGTGCTAGCAGCTTGGGTAGCCTCTCCTACAATGAGCAGTTCTTC; CDR3: CASSLGSLSYNEQFF
D: TRBD2; size: once; V: TRBV20-1; J: TRBJ2-5; DNA: TGCAGTGCTAGACCCGGACTAGCGGGAGAGACCCAGTACTTC; CDR3: CSARPGLAGETQYF
D: .; size: .; V: TRBV7-2; J: TRBJ1-4; DNA: TGTGCCAGCAGCCCAGTTAGAGCTAATGAAAAACTGTTTTTT; CDR3: CASSPVRANEKLFF
D: .; size: few; V: TRBV29-1; J: TRBJ1-1; DNA: TGCAGCGTTGGGAGGGGGAGCACTGAAGCTTTCTTT; CDR3: CSVGRGSTEAFF
D: TRBD2; size: few; V: TRBV20-1; J: TRBJ2-3; DNA: TGCAGTGCTAGAGACCCTTTGACTAGCGTTAGCACAGATACGCAGTATTTT; CDR3: CSARDPLTSVSTDTQYF
D: TRBD1; size: .; V: TRBV19; J: TRBJ1-1; DNA: TGTGCCAGTAGTCCTCGTCAGGGGGCTGATCGAAACACTGAAGCTTTCTTT; CDR3: CASSPRQGADRNTEAFF
D: TRBD1; size: .; V: TRBV5-1; J: TRBJ1-2; DNA: TGCGCCAGCAGCTTGGGCGACAGGGGTAACTATGGCTACACCTTC; CDR3: CASSLGDRGNYGYTF